This TCR beta chain was recorded in a study of blood T cell repertoires in COVID-19. The repertoire was sequenced with immunoSEQ multiplex PCR; TCRdb's copy has only in-frame clones and lacks some. The sample contains over 90,000 clones, around nine tenths of which appear only once. The V gene's germline CDR1 is SGHDT and CDR2 YYEEEE. V shed 0 bases and J 3 bases; nucleotides not matched to a gene: 8. The CDR3 runs to 17 residues. This sequence joins TRBV5-6 and TRBJ2-1; 8 nucleotides align to TRBD2. Sequenced material: peripheral blood. The receptor's source is a man aged 45-65 years with active COVID-19. CDR3: CASSLDRRGVNYNEQFF. The CDR3 bases are TGTGCCAGCAGCTTGGATCGGCGGGGGGTAAACTACAATGAGCAGTTCTTC.